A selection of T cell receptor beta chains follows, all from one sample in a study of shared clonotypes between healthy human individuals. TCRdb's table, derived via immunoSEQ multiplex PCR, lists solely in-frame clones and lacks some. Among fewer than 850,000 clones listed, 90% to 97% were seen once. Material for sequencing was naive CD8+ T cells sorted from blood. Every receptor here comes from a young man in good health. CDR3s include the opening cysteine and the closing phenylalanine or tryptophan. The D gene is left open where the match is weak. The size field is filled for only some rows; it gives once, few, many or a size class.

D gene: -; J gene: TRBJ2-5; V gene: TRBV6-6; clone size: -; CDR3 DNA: TGTGCCAGCAGCCACGGCTTGGGGTCAGAGACCCAGTACTTC; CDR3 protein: CASSHGLGSETQYF
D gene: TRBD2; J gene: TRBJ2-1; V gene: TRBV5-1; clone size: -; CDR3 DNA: TGCGCCAGCAGCTTGGCAGTTTCAGGACTAGCCTCCCATGAGCAGTTCTTC; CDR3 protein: CASSLAVSGLASHEQFF
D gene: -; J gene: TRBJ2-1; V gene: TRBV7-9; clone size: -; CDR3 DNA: TGTGCCAGCAGCTTATGGGACGATGAGCAGTTCTTC; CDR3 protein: CASSLWDDEQFF
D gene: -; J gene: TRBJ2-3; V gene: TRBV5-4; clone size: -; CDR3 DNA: TGTGCCAGCAGCTTTTTGCAGCGGGTGAGGGTTACAGATACGCAGTATTTT; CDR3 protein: CASSFLQRVRVTDTQYF
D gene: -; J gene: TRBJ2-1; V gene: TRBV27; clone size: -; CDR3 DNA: TGTGCCAGCAGTTTATCCAGAGACAATGAGCAGTTCTTC; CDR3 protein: CASSLSRDNEQFF
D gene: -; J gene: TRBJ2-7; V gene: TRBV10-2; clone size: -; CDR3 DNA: TGCGCCAGCAGTTTGGGGAGGTTCAACGAGCAGTACTTC; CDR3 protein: CASSLGRFNEQYF
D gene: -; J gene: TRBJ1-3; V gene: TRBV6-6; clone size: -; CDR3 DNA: TGTGCCAGCAGTTACGTCTCCTCCATATATTTT; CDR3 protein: CASSYVSSIYF
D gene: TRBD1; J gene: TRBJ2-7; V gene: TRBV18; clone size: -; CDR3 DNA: TGTGCCAGCTCACCAACGACAGGGGGAACCTACGAGCAGTACTTC; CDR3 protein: CASSPTTGGTYEQYF
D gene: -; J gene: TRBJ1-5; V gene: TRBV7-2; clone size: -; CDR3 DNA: TGTGCCAGCAGCTTAGAATACAGGAGCAATCAGCCCCAGCATTTT; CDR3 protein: CASSLEYRSNQPQHF
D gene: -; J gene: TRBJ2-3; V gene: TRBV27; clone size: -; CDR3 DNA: TGTGCCAGCAGTTATGGATCGACAGATACGCAGTATTTT; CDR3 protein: CASSYGSTDTQYF
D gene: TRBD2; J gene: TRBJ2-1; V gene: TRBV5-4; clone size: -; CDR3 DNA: TGTGCCAGCAGCTTTGGCGGGAGCCCATCAGATGAGCAGTTCTTC; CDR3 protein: CASSFGGSPSDEQFF
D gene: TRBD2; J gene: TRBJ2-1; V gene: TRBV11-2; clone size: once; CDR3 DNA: TGTGCCAGCAGCTTTGAGCGGGAGTCCTACAATGAGCAGTTCTTC; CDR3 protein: CASSFERESYNEQFF
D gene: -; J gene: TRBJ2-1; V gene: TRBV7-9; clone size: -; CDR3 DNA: TGTGCCAGCAGCGCATCAGAGGGTAGGGGTGAGCAGTTCTTC; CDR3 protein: CASSASEGRGEQFF
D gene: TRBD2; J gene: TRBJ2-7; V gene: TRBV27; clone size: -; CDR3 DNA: TGTGCCAGCAGTTATACTAGCGCAAGCTCCTACGAGCAGTACTTC; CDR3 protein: CASSYTSASSYEQYF
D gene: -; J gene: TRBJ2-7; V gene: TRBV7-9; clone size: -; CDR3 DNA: TGTGCCAGCAGCTTCTTAGCCCCGAACGAGCAGTACTTC; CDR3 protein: CASSFLAPNEQYF
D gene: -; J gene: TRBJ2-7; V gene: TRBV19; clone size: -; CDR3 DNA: TGTGCCAGTAGCCTGACAGGTTCGACCTACGAGCAGTACTTC; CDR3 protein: CASSLTGSTYEQYF
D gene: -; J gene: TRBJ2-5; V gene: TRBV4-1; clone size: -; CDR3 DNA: TGCGCCAGCAGCCAAGATAAAACGGGGAACCAAGAGACCCAGTACTTC; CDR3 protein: CASSQDKTGNQETQYF
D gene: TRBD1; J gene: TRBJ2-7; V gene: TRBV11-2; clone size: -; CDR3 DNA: TGTGCCAGCAGCTTTGCAAGAGGACAGGGCGCCTCATACGAGCAGTACTTC; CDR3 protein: CASSFARGQGASYEQYF
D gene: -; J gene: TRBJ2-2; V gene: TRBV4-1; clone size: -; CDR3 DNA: TGCGCCAGCAGCCAGGGTAGCGGAGTCACCGGGGAGCTGTTTTTT; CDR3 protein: CASSQGSGVTGELFF
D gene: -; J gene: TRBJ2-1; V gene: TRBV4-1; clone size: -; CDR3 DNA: TGCGCCAGCAGCCAAGACAGTTCCTACAATGAGCAGTTCTTC; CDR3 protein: CASSQDSSYNEQFF
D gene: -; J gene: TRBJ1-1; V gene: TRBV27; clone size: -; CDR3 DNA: TGTGCCAGCAGATCTGGGGCCCTGGTGGAGACTGAAGCTTTCTTT; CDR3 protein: CASRSGALVETEAFF
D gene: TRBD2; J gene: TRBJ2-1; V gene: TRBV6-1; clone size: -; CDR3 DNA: TGTGCCAGCAGTGAAGCCGCGGGAGCGACGATCTACAATGAGCAGTTCTTC; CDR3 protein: CASSEAAGATIYNEQFF
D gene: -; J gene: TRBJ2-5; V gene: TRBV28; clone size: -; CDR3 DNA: TGTGCCAGCAGTCCCTACTTGGGCACGTTCCAAGAGACCCAGTACTTC; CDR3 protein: CASSPYLGTFQETQYF
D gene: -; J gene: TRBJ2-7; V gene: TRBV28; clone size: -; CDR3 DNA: TGTGCCAGCAGCCTCTCCCCCGTTATCGAGCAGTACTTC; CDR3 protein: CASSLSPVIEQYF
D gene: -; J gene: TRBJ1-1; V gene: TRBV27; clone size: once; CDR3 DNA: TGTGCCAGCAGCTGGGACTTCAACACTGAAGCTTTCTTT; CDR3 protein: CASSWDFNTEAFF
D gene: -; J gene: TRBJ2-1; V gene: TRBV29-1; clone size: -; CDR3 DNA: TGCAGCGTTCCCGGTAGCTCCTACAATGAGCAGTTCTTC; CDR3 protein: CSVPGSSYNEQFF
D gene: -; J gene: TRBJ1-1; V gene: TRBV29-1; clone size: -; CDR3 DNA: TGCAGCGTTGAATTGGGGGTTACGTCGGAAGCTTTCTTT; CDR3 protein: CSVELGVTSEAFF
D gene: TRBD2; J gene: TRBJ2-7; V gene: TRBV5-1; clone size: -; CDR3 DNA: TGCGCCAGCAGCTTGGCCGAGGGGACTAGCGTTTACGAGCAGTACTTC; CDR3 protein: CASSLAEGTSVYEQYF
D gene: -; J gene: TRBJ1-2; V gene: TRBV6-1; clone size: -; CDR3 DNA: TGTGCCAGCAGTGAATTGGAGGGAACGCCATATGGCTACACCTTC; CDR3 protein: CASSELEGTPYGYTF
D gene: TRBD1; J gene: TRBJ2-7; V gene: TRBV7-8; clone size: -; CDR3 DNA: TGTGCCAGCAGGACAGGGTACGAGCAGTACTTC; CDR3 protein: CASRTGYEQYF
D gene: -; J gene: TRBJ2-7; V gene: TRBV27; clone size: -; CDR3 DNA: TGTGCCAGCAGTTCCCCCGGGACTGCGCTTTACGAGCAGTACTTC; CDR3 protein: CASSSPGTALYEQYF
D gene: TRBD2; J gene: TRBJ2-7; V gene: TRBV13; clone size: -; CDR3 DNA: TGTGCCAGCAGCTCCCGGACTAGGGGTGGGGTAAGTGAGCAGTACTTC; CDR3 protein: CASSSRTRGGVSEQYF
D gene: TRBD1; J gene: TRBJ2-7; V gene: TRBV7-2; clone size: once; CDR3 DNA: TGTGCCAGCAGTTTACCCATTTTTGTACAGGGGGCCTACGAGCAGTACTTC; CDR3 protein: CASSLPIFVQGAYEQYF
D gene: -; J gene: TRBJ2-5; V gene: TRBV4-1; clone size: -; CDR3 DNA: TGCGCCAGCAGCCAAGAATGGGTGGTACAAGAGACCCAGTACTTC; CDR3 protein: CASSQEWVVQETQYF
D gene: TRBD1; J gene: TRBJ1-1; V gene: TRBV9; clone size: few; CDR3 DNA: TGTGCCAGCAGCGTGGGGGACAGGACGAACACTGAAGCTTTCTTT; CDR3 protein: CASSVGDRTNTEAFF
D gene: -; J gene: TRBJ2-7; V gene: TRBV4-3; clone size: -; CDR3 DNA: TGCGCCAGCAGCCAAGATCTGGCTCCCGCCTACGAGCAGTACTTC; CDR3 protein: CASSQDLAPAYEQYF
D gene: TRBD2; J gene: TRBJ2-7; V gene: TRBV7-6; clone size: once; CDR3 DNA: TGTGCCAGCAGCTTACCAGCGGGAGGCTACGAGCAGTACTTC; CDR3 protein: CASSLPAGGYEQYF
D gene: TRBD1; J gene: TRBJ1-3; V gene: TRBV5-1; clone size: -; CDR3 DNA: TGCGCCAGCAGCTACGGACAGGTCTCTGGAAACACCATATATTTT; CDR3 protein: CASSYGQVSGNTIYF
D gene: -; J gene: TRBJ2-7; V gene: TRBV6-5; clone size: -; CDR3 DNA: TGTGCCAGCAGTTACTTAGCGGAGCCCAGGTACGAGCAGTACTTC; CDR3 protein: CASSYLAEPRYEQYF
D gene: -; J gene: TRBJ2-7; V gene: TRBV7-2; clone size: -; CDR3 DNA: TGTGCCAGCAGCTTAGACGACGGGCCCTACGAGCAGTACTTC; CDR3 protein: CASSLDDGPYEQYF